Listed below are T cell receptor beta chains from one sample, sequenced in a study of blood T cell repertoires in COVID-19. Using immunoSEQ multiplex PCR, the repertoire was profiled, and TCRdb retains in-frame clones only, with some absent. This sample has under 80,000 clones, with nearly 80% found just once. Specimen: peripheral blood. The receptors stem from a human donor in a cohort sampled during active COVID-19. The CDR3 runs from the conserved cysteine through the conserved F or W. A D gene is named only where the DNA matches it firmly. Only some rows state a clone size, as once, few, many or a class for expanded clones.

clone size,D gene,J gene,V gene,CDR3 DNA,CDR3 protein
-,-,TRBJ1-1,TRBV7-9,TGTGCCAGCAGCTTAGCGGCAGGGGACACTGAAGCTTTCTTT,CASSLAAGDTEAFF
once,-,TRBJ2-2,TRBV6-6,TGTGCCAGCAGTCCGCAGGGGTCCACCGGGGAGCTGTTTTTT,CASSPQGSTGELFF
-,TRBD1,TRBJ2-7,TRBV7-9,TGTGCCAGCAGCAAAAGTCGGGGGACAGGGAGCTACGAGCAGTACTTC,CASSKSRGTGSYEQYF
-,-,TRBJ1-5,TRBV7-2,TGTGCCAGCAGCACTTACAGTGGCAATCAGCCCCAGCATTTT,CASSTYSGNQPQHF
-,-,TRBJ2-1,TRBV7-2,TGTGCCAGCAGCCTCCTTTGGAGTTCGAATGAGCAGTTCTTC,CASSLLWSSNEQFF
-,-,TRBJ1-2,TRBV4-3,TGCGCCAGCAGCCAAGATGTAACAGTGAACTATGGCTACACCTTC,CASSQDVTVNYGYTF
once,-,TRBJ1-1,TRBV4-2,TGTGCCAGCAGCCCAAAACTCCAGCGCGGGAGTTTCTTT,CASSPKLQRGSFF
-,TRBD2,TRBJ2-5,TRBV7-9,TGTGCCAGCAGCACTCCCCTGGTTACTAGCGGTGAGACCCAGTACTTC,CASSTPLVTSGETQYF
once,TRBD2,TRBJ2-3,TRBV4-3,TGCGCCAGCAGCCCGCGGGGGGAGAGCACAGATACGCAGTATTTT,CASSPRGESTDTQYF
-,-,TRBJ2-7,TRBV28,TGTGCCAGCAGTTTAGCGGGACGGTCCTACGAGCAGTACTTC,CASSLAGRSYEQYF
-,TRBD1,TRBJ2-1,TRBV7-7,TGTGCTAGCAGCTTAGGGGGGACAGGGTCGAATGAGCAGTTCTTC,CASSLGGTGSNEQFF
-,-,TRBJ2-1,TRBV11-3,TGTGCCAGCAGCCCCTCTAGCTGGGGTGAGCAGTTCTTC,CASSPSSWGEQFF
-,-,TRBJ1-2,TRBV5-4,TGTGCCAGCAGCTTGACGGGTTATGGCTACACCTTC,CASSLTGYGYTF
-,-,TRBJ1-1,TRBV5-6,TGTGCCAGCAGCGCCCCCCGTGGCAGGAACACTGAAGCTTTCTTT,CASSAPRGRNTEAFF
-,-,TRBJ1-2,TRBV5-8,TGTGCCAGCAGCTTTGCGGGGTATGGCTACACCTTC,CASSFAGYGYTF
-,TRBD1,TRBJ1-1,TRBV5-1,TGCGCCAGCAGCTTGGAGGGACAGGGGGCTTCGACCTCTGAAGCTTTCTTT,CASSLEGQGASTSEAFF
-,-,TRBJ1-5,TRBV19,TGTGCCAGTAGTATAAACAGGGGCAATCAGCCCCAGCATTTT,CASSINRGNQPQHF
-,TRBD1,TRBJ2-3,TRBV11-1,TGTGCCAGCAGCACCCGGGACAGGGGAACAGATACGCAGTATTTT,CASSTRDRGTDTQYF
-,TRBD1,TRBJ2-7,TRBV29-1,TGCAGCGCAAGACAGGGAACGCACGAGCAGTACTTC,CSARQGTHEQYF
-,TRBD2,TRBJ2-2,TRBV9,TGTGCCAGCAGCCTCTTTAGCGGGACCAACACCGGGGAGCTGTTTTTT,CASSLFSGTNTGELFF
-,-,TRBJ1-5,TRBV7-8,TGTGCCAGCAGCCCTGGGGGGGTGACCAATCAGCCCCAGCATTTT,CASSPGGVTNQPQHF
-,TRBD1,TRBJ1-5,TRBV18,TGTGCCAGCTCACCTGGACAGGGCAATCAGCCCCAGCATTTT,CASSPGQGNQPQHF
-,TRBD1,TRBJ1-5,TRBV6-5,TGTGCCAGCAGTTTTTCCACAGGGGGCTTGCAGCCCCAGCATTTT,CASSFSTGGLQPQHF
-,TRBD2,TRBJ2-1,TRBV29-1,TGCAGCGTAGGAAGACTAGCGGGGGGCAATGAGCAGTTCTTC,CSVGRLAGGNEQFF
-,-,TRBJ1-3,TRBV18,TGTGCCAGCTCACTCCCAGGGGCGAGTGGAAACACCATATATTTT,CASSLPGASGNTIYF
-,TRBD1,TRBJ2-3,TRBV3-1/TRBV3-2,TGTGCCAGCAGCTTGCGACAGGGGAGCACAGATACGCAGTATTTT,CASSLRQGSTDTQYF
once,-,TRBJ2-7,TRBV5-1,TGCGCCAGCAGCCTTGGACAGTCCTACGAGCAGTACTTC,CASSLGQSYEQYF
-,TRBD2,TRBJ2-1,TRBV7-3,TGTGCCAGCAGCCCCCGGGGCAGCGGGGGGCCCCCCAATGAGCAGTTCTTC,CASSPRGSGGPPNEQFF
-,-,TRBJ1-4,TRBV5-5,TGTGCCAGCAGCCCGACACCGAATGAAAAACTGTTTTTT,CASSPTPNEKLFF
few,-,TRBJ1-5,TRBV6-2/TRBV6-3,TGTGCCAGCAGCCCTCAGGTCAAGGAATTCAATCAGCCCCAGCATTTT,CASSPQVKEFNQPQHF
-,TRBD1,TRBJ1-2,TRBV9,TGTGCCAGCAGCCTTCAGGACAGGGTCTCTGGCTACACCTTC,CASSLQDRVSGYTF
once,-,TRBJ1-4,TRBV19,TGTGCCAGTAGTATTTCCCAGGGGAATGAAAAACTGTTTTTT,CASSISQGNEKLFF
-,TRBD2,TRBJ2-1,TRBV7-9,TGTGCCAGCAGCTTAGATATAGGACTAGCGGGGGGCAATGAGCAGTTCTTC,CASSLDIGLAGGNEQFF
-,-,TRBJ1-5,TRBV10-2,TGCGCCAGCAGTGATAGTCACCCCAATCAGCCCCAGCATTTT,CASSDSHPNQPQHF
-,-,TRBJ1-2,TRBV7-2,TGTGCCAGCAGCCTTTCGCTGACAAAGAGCATGGGCTACACCTTC,CASSLSLTKSMGYTF
-,-,TRBJ1-5,TRBV21-1,TGTGCCAGCAGGGACAGGTATAGCAATCAGCCCCAGCATTTT,CASRDRYSNQPQHF
-,-,TRBJ2-2,TRBV27,TGTGCCAGCAGTTTATTGGGGCTCGGCACCGGGGAGCTGTTTTTT,CASSLLGLGTGELFF
-,-,TRBJ1-2,TRBV7-3,TGTGCCAGCAGCTCAAGCTTCGGGACTCCTTCTTTC,CASSSSFGTPSF
-,-,TRBJ2-3,TRBV6-5,TGTGCCAGCAGTTACCTAGGAGATACGCAGTATTTT,CASSYLGDTQYF
-,-,TRBJ1-1,TRBV4-1,TGCGCCAGCAGCCAAGGTACCGACGGGAGGGTGGCTTTCTTT,CASSQGTDGRVAFF
-,-,TRBJ1-5,TRBV15,TGTGCCACCAGCAGAGATTGGGGGGTCGGGGATAGCAATCAGCCCCAGCATTTT,CATSRDWGVGDSNQPQHF
-,TRBD2,TRBJ2-1,TRBV7-2,TGTGCTATAAAGCGCCTAGCGGGAGTTACTGAGCAGTTCTTC,CAIKRLAGVTEQFF